The 4 T cell receptor beta chains listed next were all sequenced from one sample in a study of T cell repertoires in cytomegalovirus infection. Via MiXCR, TCRdb re-called the reads, giving one row per CDR3 protein. The table lists about 60,000 distinct CDR3 sequences, around 21% of them singletons. Their recognized antigens are unknown. The starting material was CD8+ T cells from cultured PBMCs, obtained from culture after CMV antigen stimulation. All receptors derive from a human donor in good health (CMV status not recorded). Some clones in this sample may be carry-over from other donors' samples.

The gene calls are TRBV7-2 and TRBJ2-3; 10 nucleotides line up with TRBD1. CDR1 and CDR2 from the germline V gene are SGHTA and FQGNSA. CDR3 length: 16 residues. The ends lost 1 base at V and 5 bases at J; junction bases unmatched: 6. The CDR3 bases are TGTGCCAGCAGCTTAGTCGGGACAGGGGCGGGAGATACGCAGTATTTT. It specifies CASSLVGTGAGDTQYF.

The chain couples TRBV29-1 to TRBJ2-7; D ambiguous. Germline CDR1 and CDR2: SQVTM and ANQGSEA. V was clipped by 4 bases and J by 0 bases, with 10 bases between them. CDR3 length: 13 amino acids. The CDR3 loop reads CSVGRPNSYEQYF. DNA of the CDR3: TGCAGCGTTGGGCGACCTAACTCCTACGAGCAGTACTTC.

The J gene is TRBJ1-2, the V gene TRBV4-3, with D unclear. The germline V gene has CDR1 LGHNA and CDR2 YSLEER. This CDR3 region has 17 residues. Trimming removed 0 bases from V and 0 bases from J, with 14 bases in between. The CDR3 sequence is CASSQDLGGFPNYGYTF. CDR3 in DNA: TGCGCCAGCAGCCAAGATCTAGGAGGCTTTCCTAACTATGGCTACACCTTC.

In this sample, this clonotype turned up a few times. The V gene is TRBV2, the J gene TRBJ2-3; TRBD2 matches 8 bases. V dropped 1 base and J dropped 3; count of bases not matched to a gene: 6. The CDR3 extends over 16 amino acids. Germline loops: CDR1 SNHLY, CDR2 FYNNEI. In DNA, the CDR3 is TGTGCCAGCAGTGAAGGGCCGAGACTAGCGACAGATACGCAGTATTTT. It is translated as CASSEGPRLATDTQYF.